The sequence of this T cell receptor beta chain was determined in a study of liver allograft versus peripheral blood T cells. As for the study in general: Within transplanted livers, the T cell receptor repertoires were examined and compared against the repertoires present in the peripheral blood of liver transplant recipients.

Findings of the study overall: Repertoires found inside liver allografts reportedly differed from T cell receptor repertoires in peripheral blood.

TCRdb redid the calling of the reads with MiXCR, one entry per CDR3 protein. The table records 7,400 or so distinct CDR3 sequences, over 15% of them present only once. This CDR3 contains 14 residues. Trimming cost V 8 bases and J 4 bases, with 16 bases left between them. Looked up from germline, CDR1 is SGHTA and CDR2 is FQGNSA. This clonotype occurred many times. Its antigen is unknown. The rearrangement uses TRBV7-2 and TRBJ2-3, with no clear D. The receptor's source is a human patient who had a liver transplant. Some T cells could come from the graft donor. In DNA, the CDR3 is TGTGCCAGCGATGGACCACCAAGGTCAGATACGCAGTATTTT. Translated: CASDGPPRSDTQYF.